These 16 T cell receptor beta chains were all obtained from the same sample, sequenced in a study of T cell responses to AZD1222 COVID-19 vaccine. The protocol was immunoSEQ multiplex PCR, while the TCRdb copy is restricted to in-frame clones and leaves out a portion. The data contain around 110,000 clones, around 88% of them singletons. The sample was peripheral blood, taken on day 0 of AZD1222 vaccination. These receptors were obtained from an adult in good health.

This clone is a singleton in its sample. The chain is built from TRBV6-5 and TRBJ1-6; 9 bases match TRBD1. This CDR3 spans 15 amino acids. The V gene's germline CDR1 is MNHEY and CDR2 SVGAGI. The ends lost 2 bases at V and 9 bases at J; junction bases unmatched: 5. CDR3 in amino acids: CASSYGDREGSPLHF. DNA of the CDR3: TGTGCCAGCAGTTACGGGGACAGGGAGGGTTCACCCCTCCACTTT.

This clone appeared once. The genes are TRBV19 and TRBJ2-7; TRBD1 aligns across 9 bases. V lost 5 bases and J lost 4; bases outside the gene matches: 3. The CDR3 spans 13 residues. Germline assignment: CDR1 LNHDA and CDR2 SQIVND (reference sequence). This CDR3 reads CASSAGQGYEQYF. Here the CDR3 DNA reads TGTGCCAGTAGTGCTGGACAGGGGTACGAGCAGTACTTC.

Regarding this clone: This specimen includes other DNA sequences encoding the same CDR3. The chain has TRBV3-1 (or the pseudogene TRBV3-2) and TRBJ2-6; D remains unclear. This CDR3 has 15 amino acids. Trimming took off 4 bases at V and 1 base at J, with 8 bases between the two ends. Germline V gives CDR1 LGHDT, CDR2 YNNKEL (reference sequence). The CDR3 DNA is TGTGCCAGCAGCCTCGGGCAGTCTGGGGCCAACGTCCTGACTTTC. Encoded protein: CASSLGQSGANVLTF.

CDR3 sequence: CASSPDRVGETQYF. CDR3 sequence (DNA): TGTGCCAGCAGCCCGGACAGGGTGGGAGAGACCCAGTACTTC. J is TRBJ2-5 and V is TRBV28; the match to TRBD1 covers 8 bases. This CDR3 contains 14 residues. In germline, CDR1 is MDHEN, CDR2 SYDVKM. V lost 6 bases, J lost 4 bases, and 7 bases stayed unmatched.

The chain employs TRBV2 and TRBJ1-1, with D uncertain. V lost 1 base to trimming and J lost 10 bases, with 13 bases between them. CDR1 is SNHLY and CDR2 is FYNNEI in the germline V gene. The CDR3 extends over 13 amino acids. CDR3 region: CASSEGGPMAAFF. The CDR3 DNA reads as TGTGCCAGCAGTGAAGGAGGACCTATGGCAGCTTTCTTT.

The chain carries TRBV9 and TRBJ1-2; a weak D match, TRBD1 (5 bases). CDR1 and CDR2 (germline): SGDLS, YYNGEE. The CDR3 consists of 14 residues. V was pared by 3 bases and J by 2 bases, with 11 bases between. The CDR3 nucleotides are TGTGCCAGCAGCGGCCCCCACAGGAACTATGGCTACACCTTC. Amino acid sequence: CASSGPHRNYGYTF. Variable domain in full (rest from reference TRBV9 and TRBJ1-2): DSGVTQTPKHLITATGQRVTLRCSPRSGDLSVYWYQQSLDQGLQFLIQYYNGEERAKGNILERFSAQQFPDLHSELNLSSLELGDSALYFCASSGPHRNYGYTFGSGTRLTVV.

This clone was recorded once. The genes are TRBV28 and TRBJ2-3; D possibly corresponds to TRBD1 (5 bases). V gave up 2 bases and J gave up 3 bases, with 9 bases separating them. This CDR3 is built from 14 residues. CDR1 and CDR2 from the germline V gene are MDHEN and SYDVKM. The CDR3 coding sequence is TGTGCCAGCAGTTTACTCCAGGGTACAGATACGCAGTATTTT. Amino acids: CASSLLQGTDTQYF. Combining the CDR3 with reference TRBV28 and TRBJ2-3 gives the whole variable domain DVKVTQSSRYLVKRTGEKVFLECVQDMDHENMFWYRQDPGLGLRLIYFSYDVKMKEKGDIPEGYSVSREKKERFSLILESASTNQTSMYLCASSLLQGTDTQYFGPGTRLTVL.

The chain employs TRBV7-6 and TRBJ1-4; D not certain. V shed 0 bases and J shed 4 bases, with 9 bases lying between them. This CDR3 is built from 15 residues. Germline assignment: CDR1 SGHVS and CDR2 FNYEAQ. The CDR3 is CASSLAAGINEKLFF. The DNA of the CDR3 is TGTGCCAGCAGCTTAGCGGCTGGGATTAATGAAAAACTGTTTTTT.

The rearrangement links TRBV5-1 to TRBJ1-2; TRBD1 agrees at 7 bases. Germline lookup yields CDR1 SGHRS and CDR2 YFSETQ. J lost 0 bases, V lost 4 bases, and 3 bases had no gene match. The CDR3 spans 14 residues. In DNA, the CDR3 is TGCGCCAGCAGCCAGGACAGGTCTAACTATGGCTACACCTTC. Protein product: CASSQDRSNYGYTF.

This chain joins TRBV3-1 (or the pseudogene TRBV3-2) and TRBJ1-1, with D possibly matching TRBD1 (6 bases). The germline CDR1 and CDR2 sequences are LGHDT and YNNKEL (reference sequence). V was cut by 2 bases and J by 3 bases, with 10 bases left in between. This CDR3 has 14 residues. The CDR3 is CASSQSSGDTEAFF. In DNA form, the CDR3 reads TGTGCCAGCAGCCAATCCTCAGGGGACACTGAAGCTTTCTTT.

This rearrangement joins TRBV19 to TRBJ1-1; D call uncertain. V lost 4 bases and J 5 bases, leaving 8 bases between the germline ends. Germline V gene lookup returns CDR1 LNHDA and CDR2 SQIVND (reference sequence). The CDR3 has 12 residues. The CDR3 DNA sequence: TGTGCCAGTAGTACTAGTGAGACTGAAGCTTTCTTT. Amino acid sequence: CASSTSETEAFF.

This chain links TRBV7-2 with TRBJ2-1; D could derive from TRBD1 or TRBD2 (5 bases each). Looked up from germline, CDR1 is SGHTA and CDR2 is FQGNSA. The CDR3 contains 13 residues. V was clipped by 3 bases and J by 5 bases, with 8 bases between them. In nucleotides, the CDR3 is TGTGCCAGCAGCTTTGGGGGAAACAATGAGCAGTTCTTC. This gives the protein CASSFGGNNEQFF. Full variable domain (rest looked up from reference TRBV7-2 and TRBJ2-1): GAGVSQSPSNKVTEKGKDVELRCDPISGHTALYWYRQSLGQGLEFLIYFQGNSAPDKSGLPSDRFSAERTGGSVSTLTIQRTQQEDSAVYLCASSFGGNNEQFFGPGTRLTVL.

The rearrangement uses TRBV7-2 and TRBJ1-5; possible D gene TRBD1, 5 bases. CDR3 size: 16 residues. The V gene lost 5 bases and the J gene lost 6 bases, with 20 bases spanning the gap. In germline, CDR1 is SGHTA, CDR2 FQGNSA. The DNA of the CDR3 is TGTGCCAGCAGCCCAGACTCGGGACCCACCGGTCAGCCCCAGCATTTT. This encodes CASSPDSGPTGQPQHF. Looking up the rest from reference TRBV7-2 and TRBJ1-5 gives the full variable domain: GAGVSQSPSNKVTEKGKDVELRCDPISGHTALYWYRQSLGQGLEFLIYFQGNSAPDKSGLPSDRFSAERTGGSVSTLTIQRTQQEDSAVYLCASSPDSGPTGQPQHFGDGTRLSIL.

The CDR3 nucleotides are TGTGCCAGTATTGGGTCGTCCCTCGGAGGCTATGGCTACACCTTC. It yields the protein CASIGSSLGGYGYTF. The gene calls are TRBV19 and TRBJ1-2, with D unclear. CDR3 size: 15 residues. CDR1 LNHDA and CDR2 SQIVND come from the germline V gene (reference sequence). Trimming took 7 bases from V and 4 from J, leaving 19 bases between them.

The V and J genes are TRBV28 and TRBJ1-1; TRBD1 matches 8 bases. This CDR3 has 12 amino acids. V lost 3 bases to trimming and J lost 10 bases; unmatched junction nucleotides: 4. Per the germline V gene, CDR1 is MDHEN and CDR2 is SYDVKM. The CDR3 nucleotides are TGTGCCAGCAGTTTGCAAACAGGGGGAGCTTTCTTT. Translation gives CASSLQTGGAFF.

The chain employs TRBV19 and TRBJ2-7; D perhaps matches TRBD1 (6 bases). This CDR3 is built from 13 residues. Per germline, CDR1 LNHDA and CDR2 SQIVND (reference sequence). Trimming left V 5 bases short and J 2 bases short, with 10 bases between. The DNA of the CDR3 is TGTGCCAGTAGTCGGAAGGGGGCCTACGAGCAGTACTTC. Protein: CASSRKGAYEQYF.